Each of the 16 T cell receptor beta chains below was sequenced from the same sample in a study of regulatory T cells in long-lasting Graves disease. Time point of the sample: newly diagnosed GD, antithyroid drugs for less than 3 months. PBMC-extracted RNA yielded the TCR library. Researchers made TCR beta libraries by using iRepertoire HTBI primers and running Arm-PCR on CDR3 regions. MiXCR was run by TCRdb on the multiplex PCR reads, yielding one entry per CDR3 protein. The table lists just over 600,000 distinct CDR3 sequences, approximately 15% of them singletons. The sample was also reused in another study, on T cells in Graves' hyperthyroidism and ophthalmopathy.

The sequencing here drew on peripheral blood mononuclear cells (PBMCs), taken at new diagnosis, from a patient treated with antithyroid drugs. The receptor source for this set is a woman in her twenties or thirties with Graves disease.

This clonotype came up many times. CDR3 coding DNA: TGTGCCAGCAGTTTAACCGGGGGGGGGCAGGGAGCTGGGGCCAACGTCCTGACTTTC. Translation gives CASSLTGGGQGAGANVLTF. V gene TRBV27 combines with J gene TRBJ2-6; the match to TRBD2 covers 8 bases. The CDR3 spans 19 residues. Germline assignment: CDR1 MNHEY and CDR2 SMNVEV (reference sequence). V was clipped by 2 bases and J by 2 bases; unmatched bases: 11.

V gene TRBV9 combines with J gene TRBJ1-2, with 7 bases matching TRBD1. Trimming took 6 bases from V and 2 from J; bases not matched to a gene: 13. The germline gives CDR1 SGDLS, CDR2 YYNGEE. This CDR3 region has 16 residues. This chain's CDR3 is CASTADRFQSNYGYTF. The CDR3 DNA is TGTGCCAGCACCGCGGACAGGTTCCAATCAAACTATGGCTACACCTTC.

This clonotype came up many times. J is TRBJ2-7 and V is TRBV24-1, with unresolved D. The CDR3 has 12 residues. V was trimmed by 6 bases and J by 5 bases, leaving 10 bases between them. Germline-derived CDR1 and CDR2 are KGHDR and SFDVKD. The CDR3 DNA is TGTGCCACCAGTTTAGAAGGGAACGAGCAGTACTTC. It is translated as CATSLEGNEQYF.

About this clonotype: Since a much larger clone is just one base distant, this may be a read error. The chain is built from TRBV7-2 and TRBJ1-5; TRBD1 aligns across 7 bases. The trim removed 8 bases at V and 6 bases at J, leaving 7 bases unmatched. Germline-derived CDR1 and CDR2 are SGHTA and FQGNSA. The CDR3 spans 13 residues. CDR3 sequence (DNA): TGTGCCAGCGGCCCAGACAGGGCTCAGCCCCAGCATTTT. This encodes CASGPDRAQPQHF.

The CDR3 protein is CASTETGAQPQHF. CDR3 DNA sequence: TGTGCCAGTACCGAGACAGGGGCTCAGCCCCAGCATTTT. The chain has TRBV19 and TRBJ1-5; 8 bases are a match to TRBD1. Germline CDR1 and CDR2: LNHDA and SQIVND (reference sequence). Unmatched junction bases numbered 5, after V lost 7 bases and J lost 6 bases. The length of the CDR3 is 13 residues.

This clonotype has ten or more counts. Its ends do not fully match the called genes, so a read error is possible. The chain is built from TRBV6-1 and TRBJ2-3; D not certain. Germline values: CDR1 MNHNS, CDR2 SASEGT. The CDR3 totals 13 residues. The CDR3 DNA is TGTGCCAGCAGTGTCACCACATCCCGCCTAGTAATGTGG. Translating gives CASSVTTSRLVMW.

This clonotype appeared a few times. The chain has TRBV28 and TRBJ2-7; perhaps D is TRBD1 or TRBD2 (7 bases each). V lost 7 bases and J 2 bases, leaving 15 bases between the germline ends. This CDR3 is 14 amino acids long. Germline V CDR1 and CDR2: MDHEN, SYDVKM. For the CDR3, the DNA is TGTGCCAGCACCAGGGGGGGCAGGGCCTACGAGCAGTACTTC. Its protein product is CASTRGGRAYEQYF.

The chain has TRBV19 and TRBJ1-2, with 8 nucleotides matching TRBD1. The CDR3 is 14 residues long. Germline V CDR1 and CDR2: LNHDA, SQIVND (reference sequence). The junction had 12 bases not matched to a gene; V was cut back by 9 bases and J by 6 bases. This chain's CDR3 is CASLYTGGKNGYTF. The CDR3 coding sequence is TGTGCCAGCCTTTATACAGGGGGAAAGAATGGCTACACCTTC.

This clonotype occurred a few times. V usage is TRBV5-1 and J usage is TRBJ1-2; possible D gene TRBD1, 5 bases. The CDR3 is 15 amino acids. Germline V gives CDR1 SGHRS, CDR2 YFSETQ. V was pared by 0 bases and J by 3 bases, with 12 bases between. The CDR3: CASSLGGTRDYGYTF. The CDR3 DNA reads as TGCGCCAGCAGCTTGGGAGGGACCAGGGACTATGGCTACACCTTC.

This clonotype came up many times. J is TRBJ2-1 and V is TRBV12-3 or TRBV12-4; 9 nucleotides align to TRBD1. With V trimmed by 3 bases and J by 7 bases, 10 bases remained unmatched. This CDR3 region has 16 residues. CDR3 sequence (DNA): TGTGCCAGCAGTTTTTGGGGACAGGGTAGTGGGAATGAGCAGTTCTTC. This codes for CASSFWGQGSGNEQFF.

This clonotype was counted at least ten times. J is TRBJ1-2 and V is TRBV7-2; weak D call: TRBD1 (5 bases). This CDR3 contains 13 residues. Germline loops: CDR1 SGHTA, CDR2 FQGNSA. Between the trimmed V and J ends, which lost 3 bases and 3 bases, there was a span of 8 bases. CDR3 nucleotide sequence: TGTGCCAGCAGCTTGGGGCCCGACTATGGCTACACCTTC. Protein product: CASSLGPDYGYTF.

This clonotype was recorded many times. V and J are TRBV10-1 and TRBJ2-1, with 13 nucleotides matching TRBD2. The CDR3 runs to 16 residues. CDR1 is WNHNN, CDR2 SYGVQD, per germline (reference sequence). Trimming removed 3 bases from V and 8 bases from J; junction bases left unmatched: 7. This chain's CDR3 is CASSDPTSGRADEQFF. CDR3 coding DNA: TGCGCCAGCAGTGACCCCACTAGCGGGAGGGCGGATGAGCAGTTCTTC.

There are a few counts of this clonotype. The V gene is TRBV20-1, the J gene TRBJ2-5; D gene unclear. V was shortened by 5 bases and J by 2 bases, with 3 bases between the two germline ends. CDR3 length: 10 residues. Germline CDR1 and CDR2: DFQATT and SNEGSKA (reference sequence). CDR3 in DNA: TGCAGTGCTCTACAAGAGACCCAGTACTTC. Translated, it gives CSALQETQYF.

The chain recombines TRBV20-1 with TRBJ2-2, with D perhaps given as TRBD1 or TRBD2 (5 bases each). Germline loops: CDR1 DFQATT, CDR2 SNEGSKA (reference sequence). The V end was cut by 6 bases, the J end by 6 bases, with 14 bases between. This CDR3 region has 13 residues. Here the CDR3 reads CSAGTRGAGELFF. DNA of the CDR3: TGCAGTGCGGGGACGAGGGGCGCCGGGGAGCTGTTTTTT.

The gene calls are TRBV3-1 and TRBJ2-7, with 10 nucleotides matching TRBD2. Germline CDR1 reads LGHDT; CDR2 reads YNNKEL (reference sequence). Trimming cost V 4 bases and J 7 bases; bases outside gene matches: 7. The CDR3 loop spans 14 amino acids. The CDR3, as DNA: TGTGCCAGCAGCCCATCTAGCGGGAGAGTTGAGCAGTACTTC. This gives the protein CASSPSSGRVEQYF.

This clonotype was seen repeatedly, ten times or more. The rearrangement uses TRBV7-9 and TRBJ2-7; no firm D call. Germline V gene lookup returns CDR1 SEHNR and CDR2 FQNEAQ (reference sequence). The CDR3 contains 15 residues. V lost 3 bases and J lost 6, with 18 bases in between. CDR3 amino acids: CASSLTTVITTEQYF. The CDR3, as DNA: TGTGCCAGCAGCTTGACCACAGTGATTACCACCGAGCAGTACTTC.